This TCR beta chain was sequenced for a study of ipilimumab plus nivolumab after autologous stem cell transplantation. Overall study context: Typical patient got 5 ipilimumab doses and about eight nivolumab doses (median).

Germline-derived CDR1 and CDR2 are MDHEN and SYDVKM. CDR3 length equals 15 residues. Losses at the gene ends were 6 bases for V and 5 bases for J; bases not matched to a gene: 10. The method was immunoSEQ multiplex PCR; TCRdb's version includes in-frame clones alone and lacks a portion of them. Of approximately 14,000 clones in the sample, approximately 75% were seen once. Checkpoint therapy with ipilimumab 1 mg/kg began 14 to 28 days after transplant. V and J are TRBV28 and TRBJ2-5, with 9 bases aligning to TRBD2. This specimen consisted of PBMCs, obtained in a trial of ipilimumab plus nivolumab as post-transplant consolidation. This clonotype originated in a male donor with primary mediastinal lymphoma. The CDR3 here is CASSLGRGGSETQYF. In nucleotides, the CDR3 is TGTGCCAGCAGCCTGGGGCGGGGGGGGTCGGAGACCCAGTACTTC.